The 29 T cell receptor beta chains given below trace back to one sample, sequenced in a study of T cells expressing NK-cell markers. For each CDR3 protein, TCRdb gives one entry from its re-call of the 5' RACE reads, without DNA. The sample has some 390,000 distinct CDR3 sequences; the top ten hold about 11%. Sequencing was carried out using blood T cells: a sorted CD56 or NKG2C T cell subset, CD4+ or CD8+ T cells, or bulk PBMC T cells (not recorded which). Receptors were obtained from a woman between 50 and 59 years old in good health.

The gene calls are TRBV25-1 and TRBJ2-5; TCRdb outputs TRBD1, but without DNA this stays unchecked. The CDR3 extends over 18 amino acids. Germline V lookup: CDR1 MGHDK, CDR2 SYGVNS. CDR3 loop: CASSEFAQEGGLEETQYF. Together with reference TRBV25-1 and TRBJ2-5, the CDR3 gives the full variable domain: EADIYQTPRYLVIGTGKKITLECSQTMGHDKMYWYQQDPGMELHLIHYSYGVNSTEKGDLSSESTVSRIRTEHFPLTLESARPSHTSQYLCASSEFAQEGGLEETQYFGPGTRLLVL.

This chain connects TRBV29-1 to TRBJ2-7; the D call of TRBD1 rests on TCRdb alone, since no DNA is present to check it. Germline CDR1 reads SQVTM; CDR2 reads ANQGSEA. The CDR3 loop spans 15 amino acids. CDR3: CSVGGTGPGDYEQYF.

The chain carries TRBV5-1 and TRBJ2-3. This CDR3 comprises 14 residues. CDR1 is SGHRS and CDR2 is YFSETQ in the germline V gene. The CDR3: CASSLEPTTDTQYF.

This chain's CDR3 is CASSAGARNNEQFF. This chain uses TRBV10-1 with TRBJ2-1; TCRdb names TRBD1, which stays unverified in the absence of DNA. Germline-derived CDR1 and CDR2 are WNHNN and SYGVQD (reference sequence). The CDR3 loop spans 14 amino acids.

This chain links TRBV6-5 with TRBJ2-1; absent DNA, TCRdb's TRBD1 call cannot be checked. The CDR3 sequence is 14 residues long. Germline V gives CDR1 MNHEY, CDR2 SVGAGI. This CDR3 reads CASRDGGAYNEQFF.

The chain carries TRBV30 and TRBJ2-1; checking the TCRdb D call of TRBD2 is not possible without DNA. The CDR3 has 13 residues. Germline V gene sequence: CDR1 GTSNPN, CDR2 SVGIG (reference sequence). CDR3 amino acids: CASLVPTHNEQFF.

The chain is built from TRBV7-7 and TRBJ2-5; the D call of TRBD2 rests on TCRdb alone, since no DNA is present to check it. Germline values: CDR1 SSHAT, CDR2 FNYEAQ (reference sequence). The CDR3 is made up of 16 amino acids. CDR3 in amino acids: CASSLVGSSGRETQYF.

The V gene is TRBV5-1, the J gene TRBJ2-7. The CDR3 contains 14 residues. CDR1 and CDR2 from the germline V gene are SGHRS and YFSETQ. CDR3: CASSLAGSRIDQYF.

This rearrangement joins TRBV10-3 to TRBJ2-1; TCRdb lists TRBD1, though no DNA is available to test this call. CDR1 is ENHRY and CDR2 is SYGVKD in the germline V gene. This CDR3 has 16 residues. CDR3 sequence reads: CAISMDRTGRDNEQFF.

The chain joins TRBV11-2 to TRBJ2-1; TCRdb returns TRBD1, unconfirmable since there is no DNA. Germline CDR1 is SGHAT and CDR2 is FQNNGV. This CDR3 has 16 residues. The CDR3 is CASSAGVRESYNEQFF.

The V and J genes are TRBV7-6 and TRBJ1-1. Germline V gene sequence: CDR1 SGHVS, CDR2 FNYEAQ. CDR3 length equals 13 residues. Here the CDR3 reads CASSSGLYAEAFF.

The V gene is TRBV7-8, the J gene TRBJ2-3; TCRdb designates TRBD2, a call that cannot be tested without DNA. The CDR3 totals 18 residues. The germline V gene has CDR1 SGHVS and CDR2 FQNEAQ. The CDR3 reads CASSLGGLGLARSDTQYF.

The chain links TRBV10-3 to TRBJ2-7; TCRdb outputs TRBD2, but without DNA this stays unchecked. Germline CDR1 reads ENHRY; CDR2 reads SYGVKD. The CDR3 runs to 17 residues. The CDR3 reads CAIAELAGAPGGYEQYF.

The rearrangement links TRBV29-1 to TRBJ2-1; the D call of TRBD1 rests on TCRdb alone, since no DNA is present to check it. Germline assignment: CDR1 SQVTM and CDR2 ANQGSEA. The CDR3 runs to 12 residues. The CDR3: CSDDRDYNEQFF.

The rearrangement links TRBV11-2 to TRBJ2-3; the TRBD2 assignment by TCRdb is unverifiable without DNA. The germline gives CDR1 SGHAT, CDR2 FQNNGV. The CDR3 length is 20 residues. The CDR3: CASSSLRTSGNGTQRNTQYF.

The V call is TRBV29-1, the J call TRBJ1-2; the D call of TRBD1 rests on TCRdb alone, since no DNA is present to check it. The germline CDR1 and CDR2 sequences are SQVTM and ANQGSEA. The CDR3 has 14 amino acids. Here the CDR3 reads CSVVGTDLLYGYTF. The full variable domain, in which reference TRBV29-1 and TRBJ1-2 provide the parts outside the CDR3, is SAVISQKPSRDICQRGTSLTIQCQVDSQVTMMFWYRQQPGQSLTLIATANQGSEATYESGFVIDKFPISRPNLTFSTLTVSNMSPEDSSIYLCSVVGTDLLYGYTFGSGTRLTVV.

The rearrangement links TRBV29-1 to TRBJ1-1. Looked up from germline, CDR1 is SQVTM and CDR2 is ANQGSEA. The CDR3 is 12 amino acids. The CDR3 reads CSVPGWDTEAFF. Supplemented by reference TRBV29-1 and TRBJ1-1, the full variable domain reads SAVISQKPSRDICQRGTSLTIQCQVDSQVTMMFWYRQQPGQSLTLIATANQGSEATYESGFVIDKFPISRPNLTFSTLTVSNMSPEDSSIYLCSVPGWDTEAFFGQGTRLTVV.

The chain links TRBV7-9 to TRBJ2-5; the D call from TCRdb, TRBD1, cannot be confirmed without DNA. Germline V CDR1 and CDR2: SEHNR, FQNEAQ (reference sequence). The CDR3 extends over 14 amino acids. The CDR3 protein is CASASTGGQETQYF.

This rearrangement joins TRBV20-1 to TRBJ2-1; as DNA is missing, the TRBD2 call by TCRdb cannot be tested. Germline values: CDR1 DFQATT, CDR2 SNEGSKA (reference sequence). This CDR3 has 12 residues. CDR3 sequence reads: CSANGGIGEQFF.

The rearrangement uses TRBV3-1 and TRBJ2-1; the TRBD2 assignment by TCRdb is unverifiable without DNA. The length of the CDR3 is 18 residues. CDR1 is LGHDT, CDR2 YNNKEL, per germline (reference sequence). CDR3 in amino acids: CASSSMPAGGPIGNEQFF.

This rearrangement joins TRBV7-6 to TRBJ1-4; the TCRdb D gene call, TRBD1, has no DNA to confirm it. Germline V gives CDR1 SGHVS, CDR2 FNYEAQ. CDR3 length equals 15 residues. The chain's CDR3 is CASGPPDTPGEKLFF.

This chain uses TRBV7-9 with TRBJ2-4; TCRdb's assignment of TRBD2 cannot be checked, as there is no DNA. This CDR3 region has 18 residues. The germline V gene encodes CDR1 SEHNR and CDR2 FQNEAQ (reference sequence). The CDR3 spells CASSSNVLAGDAKNIQYF.

The rearrangement joins TRBV24-1 to TRBJ2-1. The length of the CDR3 is 13 residues. CDR1 is KGHDR, CDR2 SFDVKD, per germline. The CDR3 reads CATNGVGRNEQFF.

The chain joins TRBV7-2 to TRBJ2-2; the D call from TCRdb, TRBD1, cannot be confirmed without DNA. Germline CDR1 and CDR2: SGHTA and FQGNSA. The CDR3 covers 15 residues. The CDR3 here is CASSRDRVYAGELFF. The full variable domain, its missing parts supplied by reference TRBV7-2 and TRBJ2-2, is GAGVSQSPSNKVTEKGKDVELRCDPISGHTALYWYRQSLGQGLEFLIYFQGNSAPDKSGLPSDRFSAERTGGSVSTLTIQRTQQEDSAVYLCASSRDRVYAGELFFGEGSRLTVL.

This chain connects TRBV12-3 or TRBV12-4 to TRBJ2-1; TCRdb designates TRBD2, a call that cannot be tested without DNA. CDR3 size: 14 residues. The CDR3 sequence is CASSRVGVSYEQFF.

The chain links TRBV29-1 to TRBJ2-1. Per germline, CDR1 SQVTM and CDR2 ANQGSEA. The CDR3 spans 12 residues. Here the CDR3 reads CSVDYLGNEQFF.

The V gene is TRBV5-1, the J gene TRBJ1-2; TCRdb's D call, TRBD1, is unchecked because there is no DNA. CDR1 and CDR2 from the germline V gene are SGHRS and YFSETQ. The CDR3 sequence is 16 residues long. CDR3 sequence: CASNPGQGKANYGYTF.

The chain combines TRBV10-3 with TRBJ2-1; TCRdb returns TRBD1, unconfirmable since there is no DNA. CDR1 ENHRY and CDR2 SYGVKD come from the germline V gene. CDR3 size: 12 residues. The CDR3 loop is CAISGSGAEQFF.

The chain recombines TRBV10-3 with TRBJ1-3; TCRdb gives TRBD1 as the D gene, but with no DNA this cannot be confirmed. CDR3 length: 14 residues. Germline CDR1 ENHRY, CDR2 SYGVKD. CDR3 protein: CAITMTGLGNTIYF.